This is a list of T cell receptor beta chains from one sample in a study of T cell responses to AZD1222 COVID-19 vaccine. Sequenced by immunoSEQ multiplex PCR; TCRdb stores in-frame clones only, minus some. In the table there are tens of thousands of clones, 89% of which are singletons. The input for sequencing was peripheral blood, taken 28 days after the second AZD1222 dose. These receptors were taken from an adult who received the AZD1222 COVID-19 vaccine. Both conserved end residues are part of each CDR3.

>TRBJ1-1|TRBV6-4
CARFWWDRGTEAFF
>TRBJ2-3|TRBV4-1
CASSQVYSGSPVSTDTQYF
>TRBJ1-6|TRBV21-1
CASSKEKGRPLHF
>TRBJ2-7|TRBV28
CASSFNSPGAYEQYF
>TRBJ1-2|TRBV30
CAWSVGQQIYGYTF
>TRBJ1-6|TRBV2
CASSEPDPEETLHF
>TRBJ1-3|TRBV12-3/TRBV12-4
CASSLGWNTIYF
>TRBJ1-6|TRBV30
CAWNPRRGGSYNSPLHF
>TRBJ2-1|TRBV29-1
CSVEGLAGYNEQFF
>TRBJ2-7|TRBV19
CASSKEVRGQGFYEQYF
>TRBJ1-5|TRBV18
CASSQASTGWPSPNQPQHF
>TRBJ1-6|TRBV19
CASSISGQYNSPLHF
>TRBJ1-2|TRBV7-9
CASRGTADYGYTF
>TRBJ1-6|TRBV6-6
CASSPLDGPPLHF
>TRBJ2-2|TRBV19
CASSNLWAGTGELFF
>TRBJ2-3|TRBV29-1
CSSARGDGAQYF
>TRBJ1-2|TRBV6-5
CASSSPQGGAYGYTF
>TRBJ2-3|TRBV5-4
CASSQPGGDTQYF
>TRBJ2-5|TRBV7-9
CASSLDSRRDRGAWGTQYF
>TRBJ2-3|TRBV11-3
CASSLGRGSDTQYF
>TRBJ2-7|TRBV19
CASSIFGGPTYEQYF
>TRBJ2-5|TRBV30
CAWRETPRSALETQYF
>TRBJ1-1|TRBV28
CASSSQWAEAFF
>TRBJ2-5|TRBV11-3
CASSQGGGQETQYF
>TRBJ1-1|TRBV7-2
CASSLGPANTEAFF
>TRBJ1-1|TRBV5-6
CASNLGRWKEAFF
>TRBJ1-1|TRBV6-5
CASSYGTMNTEAFF
>TRBJ1-6|TRBV5-1
CASSAVSDSPLHF
>TRBJ2-7|TRBV29-1
CSVEDRALGEQYF
>TRBJ2-5|TRBV5-1
CASSLQETQYF
>TRBJ1-2|TRBV10-1
CASSESGYGYTF
>TRBJ2-2|TRBV7-3
CASSLMRVSGELNTGELFF
>TRBJ2-5|TRBV28
CASSLQPPGTGMETQYF
>TRBJ1-5|TRBV3-1/TRBV3-2
CASSQGTGSNQPQHF
>TRBJ1-3|TRBV30
CAWNYGNSGNTIYF
>TRBJ2-3|TRBV20-1
CSAGADTQYF
>TRBJ2-7|TRBV24-1
CATPLAPGGQQSSEQYF
>TRBJ2-7|TRBV4-3
CASSQDTGWTYEQYF
>TRBJ2-7|TRBV7-3
CASSRRGGTDEQYF
>TRBJ2-5|TRBV28
CASSLFAGPEETQYF
>TRBJ2-3|TRBV4-1
CASSQLGQIDTQYF
>TRBJ2-7|TRBV13
CASKEPRGEQYF
>TRBJ2-1|TRBV27
CASRNRHNEQFF
>TRBJ1-3|TRBV2
CASSRDFSGNTIYF
>TRBJ1-6|TRBV7-3
CASSFGTVNSPLHF
>TRBJ2-1|TRBV30
CAWSGPNEQFF
>TRBJ1-4|TRBV2
CASSAAPLGRGTNEKLFF
>TRBJ2-7|TRBV5-4
CASSLAGTSIYEQYF
>TRBJ2-1|TRBV5-1
CASSLAAGTRPSVQFF
>TRBJ2-3|TRBV9
CASSPRDYRTDTQYF